This T cell receptor (beta chain) was captured in a study of T cell responses to AZD1222 COVID-19 vaccine. Method: immunoSEQ multiplex PCR; TCRdb's copy keeps in-frame clones and lacks some. The sample lists some 90,000 clones, about 93% occurring once. Per germline, CDR1 MDHEN and CDR2 SYDVKM. The CDR3 contains 16 residues. V lost 6 bases and J lost 0, with 18 bases in between. The V and J genes are TRBV28 and TRBJ2-7; D perhaps matches TRBD2 (7 bases). Sequencing was performed on peripheral blood, taken on day 0 of MenACWY control vaccination. The TCR sequence derives from an adult in good health. The DNA of the CDR3 is TGTGCCAGCAGCCGACCCAGGGGAGGGTACTCCTACGAGCAGTACTTC. The encoded protein is CASSRPRGGYSYEQYF. Full variable domain (missing parts from reference TRBV28 and TRBJ2-7): DVKVTQSSRYLVKRTGEKVFLECVQDMDHENMFWYRQDPGLGLRLIYFSYDVKMKEKGDIPEGYSVSREKKERFSLILESASTNQTSMYLCASSRPRGGYSYEQYFGPGTRLTVT.